What follows describes a single T cell receptor beta chain. In the original processing: By means of reference gene primer amplification, nucleated cell counts were estimated. Repertoires were generated with immunoSEQ multiplex PCR, while TCRdb's copy carries only in-frame clones and drops some. The DNA gave D and trimming, while V, J and clone size come from that table. The sample records about 170,000 clones, over 75% being singletons. These data come from a study of blood T cell repertoires in COVID-19. For the study at large: Nucleic acid was either cDNA or gDNA, and it came from T cells, B-cell-depleted T cells, or PBMCs.

There are 16 residues in the CDR3. Per the germline V gene, CDR1 is LNHDA and CDR2 is SQIVND (reference sequence). V was pared by 6 bases and J by 5 bases, with 13 bases of the junction left unmatched. The chain employs TRBV19 and TRBJ1-1, with 9 bases aligning to TRBD1. This receptor was identified in a man aged 70-80 years with acute or convalescent COVID-19. Sequenced sample: peripheral blood. The CDR3 nucleotides are TGTGCCAGTAGCAATTTGGGACAGGGAATTGGAACTGAAGCTTTCTTT. As protein: CASSNLGQGIGTEAFF.